This is a list of T cell receptor beta chains from one sample in a study of blood T cells in healthy people across ages. TCRdb independently ran MiXCR on the 5' RACE reads; one entry per CDR3 protein. The sample consists of 630,000 or so distinct CDR3 sequences, approximately 31% of them appearing once. The sample comprised blood. All receptors come from an elderly woman in good health. The conserved cysteine and the conserved F or W are not part of the CDR3 here. The order of the fields is V gene, J gene, CDR3 protein.

V gene: TRBV7-2; J gene: TRBJ2-3; CDR3 protein: ASSLAPGNTQY
V gene: TRBV5-1; J gene: TRBJ2-2; CDR3 protein: ASSLGRSNTGELF
V gene: TRBV7-9; J gene: TRBJ1-1; CDR3 protein: ASSPPGQIMNTEAF
V gene: TRBV20-1; J gene: TRBJ1-2; CDR3 protein: STKTESNYDYT
V gene: TRBV20-1; J gene: TRBJ2-5; CDR3 protein: SALLARGAETQY
V gene: TRBV4-2; J gene: TRBJ1-1; CDR3 protein: ASSQDAAGPWGTEAF
V gene: TRBV6-1; J gene: TRBJ2-7; CDR3 protein: ASSVVGQYAYEQY
V gene: TRBV7-2; J gene: TRBJ1-1; CDR3 protein: ASSLPRLGAF
V gene: TRBV7-9; J gene: TRBJ2-7; CDR3 protein: ASEGQSGEQY
V gene: TRBV7-2; J gene: TRBJ2-3; CDR3 protein: ASSLAGTKSTDTQY
V gene: TRBV6-2/TRBV6-3; J gene: TRBJ1-5; CDR3 protein: ASRDRDDQPQH
V gene: TRBV6-2/TRBV6-3; J gene: TRBJ1-1; CDR3 protein: ASIPGNTMNTEAF
V gene: TRBV11-2; J gene: TRBJ2-7; CDR3 protein: ASSQGLGTGTYEQY
V gene: TRBV3-1; J gene: TRBJ2-1; CDR3 protein: ASSQSTSGGRGGF
V gene: TRBV6-1; J gene: TRBJ2-5; CDR3 protein: ASSKLAGIQETQY
V gene: TRBV5-5; J gene: -; CDR3 protein: TSGLNIEQY
V gene: TRBV7-8; J gene: TRBJ1-1; CDR3 protein: ASSLSSGAVNTEAF
V gene: TRBV6-5; J gene: -; CDR3 protein: VSSRRQGVVEQY
V gene: TRBV20-1; J gene: TRBJ2-3; CDR3 protein: SAAGIRVTDTQY
V gene: TRBV3-1; J gene: TRBJ1-4; CDR3 protein: ASSPLRGSGKLF
V gene: TRBV6-1; J gene: TRBJ2-5; CDR3 protein: ASSEVTEQY
V gene: TRBV6-4; J gene: TRBJ2-5; CDR3 protein: VSSDGTSGYNEQY
V gene: TRBV6-6; J gene: TRBJ1-1; CDR3 protein: ASSSPTGTGNTEAF
V gene: TRBV15; J gene: TRBJ2-2; CDR3 protein: ATSRVPSPTGELF
V gene: TRBV20-1; J gene: TRBJ1-5; CDR3 protein: SARVSRAGGYQPQH
V gene: TRBV4-2; J gene: TRBJ2-7; CDR3 protein: ASSQELTHVSYEQY
V gene: TRBV6-5; J gene: TRBJ1-1; CDR3 protein: ASRVGGAEAF
V gene: TRBV7-8; J gene: TRBJ1-1; CDR3 protein: ASSLWSSDPNTEAF
V gene: TRBV20-1; J gene: TRBJ2-3; CDR3 protein: SAMGGSTNTDTQY